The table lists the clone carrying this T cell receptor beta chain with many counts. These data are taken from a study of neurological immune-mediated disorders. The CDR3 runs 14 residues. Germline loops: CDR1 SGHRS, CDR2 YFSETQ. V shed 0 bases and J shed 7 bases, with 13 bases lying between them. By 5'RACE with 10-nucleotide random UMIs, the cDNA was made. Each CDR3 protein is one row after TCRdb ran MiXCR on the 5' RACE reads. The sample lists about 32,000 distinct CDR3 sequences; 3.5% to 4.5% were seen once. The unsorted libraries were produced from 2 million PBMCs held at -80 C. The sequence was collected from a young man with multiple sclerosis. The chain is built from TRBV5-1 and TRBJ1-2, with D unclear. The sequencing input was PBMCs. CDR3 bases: TGCGCCAGCAGCTTGGGGAAGCGGGTCGGTGGCTACACCTTC. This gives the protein CASSLGKRVGGYTF.